This is a list of T cell receptor beta chains from one sample in a study of shared clonotypes between healthy human individuals. Sequenced by immunoSEQ multiplex PCR; TCRdb stores in-frame clones only, minus some. Here the sample spans about 2.4 million clones, 80% to 95% being singletons. The sample was naive CD4+ T cells from PBMCs. The receptors originated from a man in his late teens or twenties in good health. Some clones in this sample may be carry-over from other donors' samples. CDR3s include the opening cysteine and the closing phenylalanine or tryptophan. Fields, in order: CDR3 DNA, CDR3 protein, clone size, V gene, J gene, D gene. The D gene is left open where the match is weak. Only part of the rows carry a size: once, few, many, or a class if the clone is expanded.

TGTGCCATCAGTGATCTAGACACTCGGATAGAGCAGTACTTC	CAISDLDTRIEQYF	-	TRBV10-3	TRBJ2-7	-
TGTGCCAGCAGTAACCACAGGGCCACTGAAGCTTTCTTT	CASSNHRATEAFF	-	TRBV6-5	TRBJ1-1	-
TGCGCCAGCAGCCAAGGCTCGGCAGATACGCAGTATTTT	CASSQGSADTQYF	-	TRBV4-1	TRBJ2-3	-
TGTGCCAGCAGCTTCGGGGCGAGGGATACGCAGTATTTT	CASSFGARDTQYF	-	TRBV5-5	TRBJ2-3	-
TGTGCCAGCAGCTTCTTAGCGGGAGTGGTAACGGATGAGCAGTTCTTC	CASSFLAGVVTDEQFF	once	TRBV5-4	TRBJ2-1	TRBD2
TGTGCCAGCAGCCCCGGTTGGGGGGGGAACGCAGATACGCAGTATTTT	CASSPGWGGNADTQYF	-	TRBV2	TRBJ2-3	TRBD2
TGTGCCAGCAGCTTAGGACTTTCCTACGAGCAGTACTTC	CASSLGLSYEQYF	-	TRBV7-8	TRBJ2-7	-
TGTGCCAGCAGTTACTTGGGGGAGGGCCCCCCAAAGTACTTC	CASSYLGEGPPKYF	once	TRBV6-5	TRBJ2-5	TRBD2
TGCAGCGTTGCTCCAGCCGCGAACACCGGGGAGCTGTTTTTT	CSVAPAANTGELFF	-	TRBV29-1	TRBJ2-2	-
TGTGCCAGCAGCGTAGACAGGGTTGACTATGGCTACACCTTC	CASSVDRVDYGYTF	-	TRBV9	TRBJ1-2	-
TGTGCCAGCAGTCAGTTAGCGGGAGCCTACGAGCAGTACTTC	CASSQLAGAYEQYF	-	TRBV6-5	TRBJ2-7	TRBD2
TGCGCCAGCAGCTTGTCTACGGGGGCCGGGAGCGAGCAGTACTTC	CASSLSTGAGSEQYF	-	TRBV5-1	TRBJ2-7	-
TGTGCCACCAGCCCCGGCGGACAGGGGGCTAAGAACACTGAAGCTTTCTTT	CATSPGGQGAKNTEAFF	-	TRBV15	TRBJ1-1	TRBD1
TGTGCCATCGGGCCGGAGAGGGCGACTGAAGCTTTCTTT	CAIGPERATEAFF	-	TRBV10-3	TRBJ1-1	-
TGTGCCAGCACTAAAGCGGGAGGGCCGGATTGGGTCCAAGAGACCCAGTACTTC	CASTKAGGPDWVQETQYF	-	TRBV2	TRBJ2-5	TRBD2
TGTGCCAGCAGCTTATTGGGCGGCTCCTACGAGCAGTACTTC	CASSLLGGSYEQYF	-	TRBV7-3	TRBJ2-7	-
TGTGCCAGCAGCTTAATGCGCTCTGGGGCCAACGTCCTGACTTTC	CASSLMRSGANVLTF	-	TRBV7-3	TRBJ2-6	-
TGTGCCAGCAGTGAGGGTTTCTCCGGGGCCAACGTCCTGACTTTC	CASSEGFSGANVLTF	-	TRBV2	TRBJ2-6	-
TGCAGCGCTCGGACAGACATGAACACTGAAGCTTTCTTT	CSARTDMNTEAFF	-	TRBV29-1	TRBJ1-1	-
TGCGCCAGCAGCCCCCACCCCGCCAGGGAGGACACTGAAGCTTTCTTT	CASSPHPAREDTEAFF	-	TRBV4-1	TRBJ1-1	-